This passage covers 4 T cell receptor beta chains from one sample sequenced in a study of cytomegalovirus exposure and HLA in healthy donors. The PCR used 60 Vbeta and 13 Jbeta primers. This table comes from immunoSEQ multiplex PCR, and its TCRdb copy is limited to in-frame clones, with some not included. The repertoire includes tens of thousands of clones, approximately 75% of them detected once, and approximately 7.8% sits in the top ten. Sample: PBMCs. Source of these receptors: a man in his 60s in good health and CMV-seropositive.

The V and J genes are TRBV2 and TRBJ2-2, with D hard to call. V lost 1 base to trimming and J lost 5 bases, with 8 bases between them. In germline, CDR1 is SNHLY, CDR2 FYNNEI. This CDR3 has 14 amino acids. This CDR3 reads CASSEDWRTGELFF. CDR3 sequence (DNA): TGTGCCAGCAGTGAAGATTGGCGGACCGGGGAGCTGTTTTTT.

The J gene is TRBJ2-7, the V gene TRBV6-1; 7 bases agree with TRBD1. The germline gives CDR1 MNHNS, CDR2 SASEGT. V lost 7 bases to trimming and J lost 2 bases; unmatched junction nucleotides: 5. This CDR3 has 13 residues. The CDR3 nucleotides read TGTGCCAGCACAGGACAGGTTACCTACGAGCAGTACTTC. Translated: CASTGQVTYEQYF.

The chain couples TRBV7-9 to TRBJ1-4; no definite D call. This CDR3 region has 12 residues. Germline lookup yields CDR1 SEHNR and CDR2 FQNEAQ (reference sequence). V lost 1 base and J 10 bases, leaving 7 bases between the germline ends. CDR3 bases: TGTGCCAGCAGCTTAGAGCTTGGAAAACTGTTTTTT. Translated, it gives CASSLELGKLFF.

This clone was counted only a few times. V and J are TRBV27 and TRBJ2-1, with 7 positions matching TRBD1. The CDR3 is 13 amino acids. V dropped 5 bases and J dropped 8; count of bases not matched to a gene: 6. Per germline, CDR1 MNHEY and CDR2 SMNVEV (reference sequence). CDR3 in amino acids: CASSPVDRDEQFF. DNA of the CDR3: TGTGCCAGCAGTCCCGTAGACAGGGATGAGCAGTTCTTC.